This T cell receptor (beta chain) was sequenced during a study of blood T cell repertoires in COVID-19. Sequencing was performed with immunoSEQ multiplex PCR; in TCRdb, only in-frame clones are kept and a portion is missing. Here the sample spans around 200,000 clones, 88% being singletons. This receptor was identified in a man aged 18 to 30 with active or convalescent COVID-19. The material sequenced was peripheral blood.

CDR3 protein: CASSDFPGTETNYGYTF. The CDR3 DNA reads as TGTGCCAGTAGCGATTTTCCCGGGACAGAGACTAACTATGGCTACACCTTC. The chain couples TRBV19 to TRBJ1-2; 7 nucleotides match TRBD1. The CDR3 covers 17 residues. Germline V gives CDR1 LNHDA, CDR2 SQIVND (reference sequence). V was clipped by 6 bases and J by 0 bases; unmatched bases: 13.